The TCR beta chain described here comes from a study of cytomegalovirus exposure and HLA in healthy donors (dated by TCRdb to the late 2010s). Turning to the overall study: According to a later analysis, the 120 or so validation repertoires were produced on the same platform as the 666 repertoires of the first cohort. The study aimed to test whether signatures of past pathogen exposure could be identified by cataloging public T cell receptors. To predict cytomegalovirus infection status, the study brought together high-throughput TCR immunosequencing, statistical association of individual TCRs with disease status, and machine learning. In addition to the first cohort of 500 to 850 subjects, a separate validation cohort of 120 different subjects was used. Study-wide findings and limitations: The study listed around 160 TCR beta chains as associated with cytomegalovirus. Subsequent analysis determined that TCRs grouped into clusters in the first cohort also showed a tendency toward co-occurrence across the 130 or so validation repertoires, and roughly 95% of cluster scores exceeded 0. The authors suggested that the approach could potentially be extended to other disease states and immunological phenotypes. The classifier was reported to diagnose cytomegalovirus status with high specificity and sensitivity in both the original and validation cohorts. All 120 or so repertoires were used to score co-occurrence in the validation cohort in a later analysis, because that analysis had no HLA typing for the cohort. Across donors, most TCR sequences were observed very rarely, whereas some public TCRs were present in many individuals. A few of the identified cytomegalovirus-associated TCR beta chains were confirmed in vitro to be specific for cytomegalovirus antigens.

Trimmed from V: 5 bases; trimmed from J: 5 bases; junction bases lacking a gene match: 9. The CDR3 runs 15 residues from the cysteine to the phenylalanine. Kept here is only the CDR3 DNA, which spans 45 bases and is read in frame from base 1. CDR1 and CDR2, per the germline V gene, are SGHAT and FQNNGV. The library was generated by the immunoSEQ multiplex PCR assay. The published analysis was carried out like this. A statistical classification framework was built for diagnosing cytomegalovirus status from the catalog of TCR beta chain sequences. Here the immuneACCESS table is served through TCRdb, limited to in-frame sequences with V and J called. Missing clones are a known gap in these copies; in checked studies unresolved V genes cover under half, and the rest lacks a known reason. The V and J calls and clone size were taken over from that table, and D and trimming were inferred from the DNA. This sample comprises a few hundred thousand clones, 90% of them detected only once. Less than 0.4% of the sample belongs to the ten largest clones.

The donors were included in the validation cohort of around 120 subjects, a group kept apart from the roughly 670-subject first cohort. As concerns this clone: No antigen is known for it. No clone much larger than this one lies a single base away; base qualities are absent.

This TCR was sampled from a woman younger than 35 in good health and CMV-seronegative. Sequenced input: PBMCs. Recombination linked TRBV11-2 to TRBJ1-5; 7 nucleotides in the junction match TRBD1. CDR3 sequence: CASSPRPGGDQPQHF. The sequence in DNA is TGTGCCAGCAGCCCGCGTCCAGGGGGAGATCAGCCCCAGCATTTT.